This T cell receptor (beta chain) is drawn from a study of technical replicates of blood from several donors. Sequenced by immunoSEQ multiplex PCR; TCRdb stores in-frame clones only, minus some. Of about 15,000 clones listed, around nine tenths are singletons. Sequenced: PBMCs. This sequence was found in a human donor in good health.

The CDR3 DNA reads as TGTGCCAGCAGCCAAGTTTGGGCAGGCGAAGATACGCAGTATTTT. Translating it yields CASSQVWAGEDTQYF. The chain is built from TRBV14 and TRBJ2-3; D is undetermined. CDR1 SGHDN and CDR2 FVKESK come from the germline V gene. V lost 1 base and J lost 5, with 13 bases in between. The CDR3 is made up of 15 amino acids.